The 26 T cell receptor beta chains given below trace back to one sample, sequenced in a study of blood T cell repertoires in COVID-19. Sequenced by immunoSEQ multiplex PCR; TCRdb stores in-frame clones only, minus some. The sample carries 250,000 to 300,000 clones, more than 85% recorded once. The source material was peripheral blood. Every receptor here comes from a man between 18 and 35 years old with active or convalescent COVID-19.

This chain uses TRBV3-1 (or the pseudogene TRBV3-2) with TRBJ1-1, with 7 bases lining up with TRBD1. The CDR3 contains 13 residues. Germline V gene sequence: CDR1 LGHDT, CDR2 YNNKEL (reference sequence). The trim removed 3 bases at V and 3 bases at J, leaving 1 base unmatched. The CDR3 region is CASSHDRDTEAFF. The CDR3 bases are TGTGCCAGCAGCCATGACAGGGACACTGAAGCTTTCTTT.

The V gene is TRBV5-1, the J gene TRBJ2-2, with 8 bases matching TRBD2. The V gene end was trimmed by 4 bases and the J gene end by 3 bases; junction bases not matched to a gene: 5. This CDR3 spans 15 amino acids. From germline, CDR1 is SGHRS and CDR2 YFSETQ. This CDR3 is CASSNTGGDTGELFF. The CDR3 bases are TGCGCCAGCAGCAATACGGGAGGGGACACCGGGGAGCTGTTTTTT. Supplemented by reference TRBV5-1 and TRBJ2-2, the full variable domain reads KAGVTQTPRYLIKTRGQQVTLSCSPISGHRSVSWYQQTPGQGLQFLFEYFSETQRNKGNFPGRFSGRQFSNSRSEMNVSTLELGDSALYLCASSNTGGDTGELFFGEGSRLTVL.

CDR3 residues: CASSPNSGTEGIQYF. The CDR3 DNA sequence: TGTGCCAGCAGCCCAAATAGCGGGACAGAAGGCATTCAGTACTTC. V and J are TRBV11-3 and TRBJ2-4, with D possibly matching TRBD2 (8 bases). V was clipped by 5 bases and J by 9 bases, with 20 bases between them. The CDR3 consists of 15 residues. The germline V gene has CDR1 SGHNT and CDR2 YENEEA.

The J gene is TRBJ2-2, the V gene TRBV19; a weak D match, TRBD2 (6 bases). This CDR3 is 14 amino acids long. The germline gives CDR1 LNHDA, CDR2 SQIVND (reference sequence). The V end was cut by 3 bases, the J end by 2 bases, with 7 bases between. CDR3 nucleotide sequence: TGTGCCAGTAGTATCGCGGGAAACACCGGGGAGCTGTTTTTT. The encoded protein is CASSIAGNTGELFF.

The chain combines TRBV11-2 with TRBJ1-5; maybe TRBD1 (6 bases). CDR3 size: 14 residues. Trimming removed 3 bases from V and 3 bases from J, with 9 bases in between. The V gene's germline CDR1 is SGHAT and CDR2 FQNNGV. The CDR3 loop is CASSFQGSNQPQHF. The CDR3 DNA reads TGTGCCAGCAGCTTTCAGGGGTCCAATCAGCCCCAGCATTTT.

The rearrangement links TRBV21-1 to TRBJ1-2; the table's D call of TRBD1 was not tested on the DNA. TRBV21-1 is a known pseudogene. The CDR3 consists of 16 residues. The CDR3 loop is CASSRGAGQGNYGYTF. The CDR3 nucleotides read TGTGCCAGCAGCCGAGGGGCGGGACAGGGGAACTATGGCTACACCTTC.

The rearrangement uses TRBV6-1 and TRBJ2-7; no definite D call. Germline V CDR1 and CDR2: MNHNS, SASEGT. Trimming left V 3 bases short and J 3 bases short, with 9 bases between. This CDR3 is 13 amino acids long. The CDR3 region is CASSDHSYYEQYF. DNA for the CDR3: TGTGCCAGCAGTGACCATAGTTACTACGAGCAGTACTTC.

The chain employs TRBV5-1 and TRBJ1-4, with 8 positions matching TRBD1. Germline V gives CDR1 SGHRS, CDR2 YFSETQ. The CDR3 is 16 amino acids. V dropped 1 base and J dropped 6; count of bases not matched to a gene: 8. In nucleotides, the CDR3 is TGCGCCAGCAGCTTGACTGGACAGGGAGAGGATGAAAAACTGTTTTTT. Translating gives CASSLTGQGEDEKLFF.

In DNA form, the CDR3 reads TGTGCCAGCACCCACGGTACCGGGGAGCTGTTTTTT. Amino acids: CASTHGTGELFF. The V gene is TRBV5-5, the J gene TRBJ2-2, with D uncertain. With 6 bases removed from V and 5 bases from J, the gap between germline ends came to 8 bases. Germline CDR1 is SGHKS and CDR2 is YYEKEE (reference sequence). CDR3 length: 12 residues.

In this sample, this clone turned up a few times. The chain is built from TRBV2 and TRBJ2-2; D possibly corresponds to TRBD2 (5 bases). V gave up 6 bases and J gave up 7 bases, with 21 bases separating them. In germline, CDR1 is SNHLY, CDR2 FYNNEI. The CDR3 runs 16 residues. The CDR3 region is CASSVKASRGGGELFF. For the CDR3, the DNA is TGTGCCAGCAGCGTCAAGGCTAGCCGTGGCGGCGGGGAGCTGTTTTTT. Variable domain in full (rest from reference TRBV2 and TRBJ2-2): EPEVTQTPSHQVTQMGQEVILRCVPISNHLYFYWYRQILGQKVEFLVSFYNNEISEKSEIFDDQFSVERPDGSNFTLKIRSTKLEDSAMYFCASSVKASRGGGELFFGEGSRLTVL.

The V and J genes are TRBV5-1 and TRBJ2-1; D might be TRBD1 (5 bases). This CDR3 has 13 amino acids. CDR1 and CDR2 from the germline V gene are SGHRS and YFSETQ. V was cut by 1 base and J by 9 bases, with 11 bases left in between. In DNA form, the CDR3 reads TGCGCCAGCAGCTTGTTAAGGGGTGGTGAGCAGTTCTTC. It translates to CASSLLRGGEQFF.

The CDR3: CASGLAAYGPLFF. The CDR3 bases are TGTGCCAGTGGACTAGCGGCATACGGGCCCCTGTTCTTC. The chain combines TRBV14 with TRBJ2-1, with 10 nucleotides matching TRBD2. Germline assignment: CDR1 SGHDN and CDR2 FVKESK. The CDR3 has 13 residues. Trimming took 9 bases from V and 15 from J; bases not matched to a gene: 14.

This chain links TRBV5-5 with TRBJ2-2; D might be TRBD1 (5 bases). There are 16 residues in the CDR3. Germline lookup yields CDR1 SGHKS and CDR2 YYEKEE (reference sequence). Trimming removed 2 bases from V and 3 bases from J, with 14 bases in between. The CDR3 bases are TGTGCCAGCAGCTTTGGAAGGGGATTAGACACCGGGGAGCTGTTTTTT. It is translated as CASSFGRGLDTGELFF.

CDR3: CASSSDRGQTQYF. The CDR3 region has the DNA TGTGCCAGCAGCTCCGACAGGGGACAGACCCAGTACTTC. This chain uses TRBV7-3 with TRBJ2-5; 8 positions agree with TRBD1. The CDR3 is 13 amino acids. V shed 4 bases and J 6 bases; nucleotides not matched to a gene: 4. From germline, CDR1 is SGHTA and CDR2 FQGTGA.

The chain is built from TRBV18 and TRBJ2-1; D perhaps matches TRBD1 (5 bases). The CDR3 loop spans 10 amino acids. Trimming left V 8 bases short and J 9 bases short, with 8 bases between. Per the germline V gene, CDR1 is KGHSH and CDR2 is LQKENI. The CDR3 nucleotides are TGTGCCAGCGCCAGGGTTGAGCAGTTCTTC. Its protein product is CASARVEQFF.

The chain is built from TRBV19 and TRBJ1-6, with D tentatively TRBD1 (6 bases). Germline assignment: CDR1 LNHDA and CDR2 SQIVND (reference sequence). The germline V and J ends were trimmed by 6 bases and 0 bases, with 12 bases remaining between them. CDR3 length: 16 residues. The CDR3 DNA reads TGTGCCAGTAGACTTGAACAGGGCTCCTATAATTCACCCCTCCACTTT. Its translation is CASRLEQGSYNSPLHF.

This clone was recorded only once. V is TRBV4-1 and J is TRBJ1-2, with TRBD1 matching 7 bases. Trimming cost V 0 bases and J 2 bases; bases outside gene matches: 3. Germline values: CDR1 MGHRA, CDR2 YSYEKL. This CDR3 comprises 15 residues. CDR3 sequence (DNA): TGCGCCAGCAGCCAAGAGGTACAGGGGAACTATGGCTACACCTTC. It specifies CASSQEVQGNYGYTF.

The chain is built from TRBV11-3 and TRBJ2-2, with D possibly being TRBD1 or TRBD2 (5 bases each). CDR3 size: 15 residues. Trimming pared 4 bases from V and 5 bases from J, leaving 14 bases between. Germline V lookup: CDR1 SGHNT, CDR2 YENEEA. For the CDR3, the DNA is TGTGCCAGCAGCTCAGAGGGGCTGGGGACCGGGGAGCTGTTTTTT. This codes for CASSSEGLGTGELFF.

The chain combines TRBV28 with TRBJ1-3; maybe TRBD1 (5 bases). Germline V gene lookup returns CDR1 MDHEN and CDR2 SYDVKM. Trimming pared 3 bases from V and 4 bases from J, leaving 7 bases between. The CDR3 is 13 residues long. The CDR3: CASSFQGGNTIYF. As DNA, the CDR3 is TGTGCCAGCAGTTTCCAGGGCGGAAACACCATATATTTT.

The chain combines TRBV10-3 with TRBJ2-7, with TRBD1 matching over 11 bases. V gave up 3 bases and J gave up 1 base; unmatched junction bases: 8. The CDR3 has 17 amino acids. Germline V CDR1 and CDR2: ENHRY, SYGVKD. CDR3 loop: CAISDRTGTGGSYEQYF. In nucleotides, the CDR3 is TGTGCCATCAGTGACAGAACCGGGACAGGGGGATCCTACGAGCAGTACTTC.

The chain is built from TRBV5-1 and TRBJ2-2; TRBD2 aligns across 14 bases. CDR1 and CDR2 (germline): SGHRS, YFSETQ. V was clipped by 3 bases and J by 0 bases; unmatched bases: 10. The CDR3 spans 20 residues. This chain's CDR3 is CASSSAGTSGGDTNTGELFF. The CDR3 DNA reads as TGCGCCAGCAGCTCGGCCGGGACTAGCGGGGGTGATACGAACACCGGGGAGCTGTTTTTT.

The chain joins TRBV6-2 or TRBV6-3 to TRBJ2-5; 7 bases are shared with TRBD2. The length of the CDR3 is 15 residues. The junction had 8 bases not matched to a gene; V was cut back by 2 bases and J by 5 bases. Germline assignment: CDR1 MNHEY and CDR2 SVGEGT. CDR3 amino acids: CASSYLGLTSETQYF. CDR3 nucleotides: TGTGCCAGCAGTTACCTGGGACTAACCTCGGAGACCCAGTACTTC.

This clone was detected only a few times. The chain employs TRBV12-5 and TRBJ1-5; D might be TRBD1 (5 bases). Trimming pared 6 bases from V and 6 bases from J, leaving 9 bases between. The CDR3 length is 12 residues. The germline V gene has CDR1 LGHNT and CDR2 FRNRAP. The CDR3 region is CASGRVAQPQHF. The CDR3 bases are TGTGCTAGTGGCAGGGTCGCTCAGCCCCAGCATTTT.

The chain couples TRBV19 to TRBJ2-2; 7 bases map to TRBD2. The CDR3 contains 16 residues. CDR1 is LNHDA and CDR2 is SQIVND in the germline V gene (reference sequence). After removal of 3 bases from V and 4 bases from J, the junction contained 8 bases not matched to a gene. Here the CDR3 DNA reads TGTGCCAGTAGTATGGGAGGGGCTCCGGCCACCGGGGAGCTGTTTTTT. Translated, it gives CASSMGGAPATGELFF.

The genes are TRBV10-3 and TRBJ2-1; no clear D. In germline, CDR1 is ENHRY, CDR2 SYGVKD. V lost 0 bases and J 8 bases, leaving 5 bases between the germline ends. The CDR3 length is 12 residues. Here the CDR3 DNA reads TGTGCCATCAGTGAGTCGCGCGATGAGCAGTTCTTC. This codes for CAISESRDEQFF.

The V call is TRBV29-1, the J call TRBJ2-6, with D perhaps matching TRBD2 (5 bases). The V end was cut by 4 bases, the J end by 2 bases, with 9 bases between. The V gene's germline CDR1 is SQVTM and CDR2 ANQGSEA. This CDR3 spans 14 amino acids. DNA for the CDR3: TGCAGCGTTGTCGAGGAGGCTGGGGCCAACGTCCTGACTTTC. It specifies CSVVEEAGANVLTF.